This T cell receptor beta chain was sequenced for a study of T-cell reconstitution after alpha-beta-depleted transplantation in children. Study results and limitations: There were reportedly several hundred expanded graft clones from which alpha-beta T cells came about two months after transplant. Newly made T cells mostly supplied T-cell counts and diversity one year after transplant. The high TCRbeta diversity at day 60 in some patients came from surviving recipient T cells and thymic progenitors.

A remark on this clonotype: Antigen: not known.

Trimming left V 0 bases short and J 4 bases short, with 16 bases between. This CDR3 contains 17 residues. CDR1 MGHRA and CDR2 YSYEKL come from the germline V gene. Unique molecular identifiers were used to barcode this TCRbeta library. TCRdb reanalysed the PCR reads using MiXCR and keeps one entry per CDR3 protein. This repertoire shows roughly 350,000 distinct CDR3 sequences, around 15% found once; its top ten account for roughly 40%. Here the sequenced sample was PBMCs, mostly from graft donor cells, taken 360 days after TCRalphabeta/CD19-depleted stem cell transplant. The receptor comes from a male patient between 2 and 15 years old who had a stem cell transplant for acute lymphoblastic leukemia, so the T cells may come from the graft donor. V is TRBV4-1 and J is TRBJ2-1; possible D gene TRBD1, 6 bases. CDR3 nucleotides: TGCGCCAGCAGCCAAGAGTTTCAGCGAGGGGGATACAATGAGCAGTTCTTC. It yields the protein CASSQEFQRGGYNEQFF.